The 25 T cell receptor beta chains below were found in one sample sequenced in a study of OX40 agonist ivuxolimab in advanced cancers. Repertoires were generated with immunoSEQ multiplex PCR, while TCRdb's copy carries only in-frame clones and drops some. The repertoire holds 65,000 to 80,000 clones, about 90% seen once, with 0.5% to 0.55% in the top ten. This specimen consisted of CD4+ or CD8+ T cells sorted from blood, obtained in a trial of the OX40 agonist ivuxolimab. The receptors shown here come from an adult with an advanced solid tumor such as melanoma, head and neck, liver or kidney cancer.

This clone was counted a few times. The chain recombines TRBV7-2 with TRBJ1-2; TRBD1 might be the D (6 bases). With 7 bases removed from V and 6 bases from J, the gap between germline ends came to 12 bases. The CDR3 is 12 residues long. Germline V gene data show CDR1 as SGHTA and CDR2 as FQGNSA. The CDR3 spells CASTKDRNGYTF. Here the CDR3 DNA reads TGTGCCAGCACCAAAGACAGGAATGGCTACACCTTC.

The V and J genes are TRBV18 and TRBJ2-7; the match to TRBD2 covers 7 bases. The trim removed 4 bases at V and 6 bases at J, leaving 3 bases unmatched. Germline V gives CDR1 KGHSH, CDR2 LQKENI. The CDR3 totals 12 residues. The CDR3 nucleotides are TGTGCCAGCTCACGCAGGGAGGGCGAGCAGTACTTC. Translation: CASSRREGEQYF.

This clone was seen once. The rearrangement links TRBV5-4 to TRBJ2-7; D unresolved. Germline-derived CDR1 and CDR2 are SGHNT and YYREEE (reference sequence). The V and J ends lost 1 base and 0 bases respectively, with 8 bases between them. The CDR3 covers 14 residues. The CDR3 reads CASSLRPSSYEQYF. CDR3 nucleotide sequence: TGTGCCAGCAGCTTGAGGCCGAGCTCCTACGAGCAGTACTTC.

The rearrangement links TRBV4-3 to TRBJ2-5; 9 bases match TRBD2. The CDR3 spans 16 residues. The germline CDR1 and CDR2 sequences are LGHNA and YSLEER. The V gene end was trimmed by 4 bases and the J gene end by 4 bases; junction bases not matched to a gene: 10. CDR3 protein: CASSREIAGVRETQYF. The CDR3 DNA is TGCGCCAGCAGCCGTGAAATAGCGGGAGTGCGAGAGACCCAGTACTTC.

This clone was picked up a small number of times. This chain uses TRBV11-2 with TRBJ2-4; perhaps D is TRBD1 or TRBD2 (7 bases each). V lost 4 bases to trimming and J lost 7 bases, with 11 bases between them. CDR3 length: 13 residues. Germline values: CDR1 SGHAT, CDR2 FQNNGV. The CDR3 region has the DNA TGTGCCAGCAGCTCAGGGGGGGCGAACATTCAGTACTTC. Amino acids: CASSSGGANIQYF.

This chain links TRBV5-1 with TRBJ1-3, with 7 bases aligning to TRBD1. After removal of 4 bases from V and 2 bases from J, the junction contained 3 bases not matched to a gene. This CDR3 is built from 14 residues. Germline CDR1 reads SGHRS; CDR2 reads YFSETQ. Here the CDR3 reads CASSPGGPGNTIYF. Here the CDR3 DNA reads TGCGCCAGCAGCCCAGGGGGGCCTGGAAACACCATATATTTT.

Comments on this clone: The sample has other DNA sequences that encode this CDR3 too. This chain links TRBV7-3 with TRBJ2-7, with TRBD1 matching 7 bases. The germline V gene encodes CDR1 SGHTA and CDR2 FQGTGA. The CDR3 runs 15 residues. After removal of 1 base from V and 6 bases from J, the junction contained 9 bases not matched to a gene. The CDR3: CASSLRGRAGGEQYF. The CDR3 DNA sequence: TGTGCCAGCAGCTTAAGGGGTCGGGCAGGGGGCGAGCAGTACTTC.

This CDR3 reads CASSVVINTDTQYF. In DNA, the CDR3 is TGTGCCAGCAGCGTAGTTATCAACACAGATACGCAGTATTTT. The gene calls are TRBV9 and TRBJ2-3; D is unclear. Between the trimmed V and J ends, which lost 0 bases and 2 bases, there was a span of 7 bases. Germline CDR1 SGDLS, CDR2 YYNGEE. The CDR3 covers 14 residues.

This clone was recorded once. The chain combines TRBV4-1 with TRBJ1-1; tentative D call: TRBD1 (5 bases). Trimming took off 0 bases at V and 0 bases at J, with 8 bases between the two ends. The CDR3 spans 15 residues. The V gene's germline CDR1 is MGHRA and CDR2 YSYEKL. CDR3 coding DNA: TGCGCCAGCAGCCAAGAGGGGCCCCTGAACACTGAAGCTTTCTTT. It is translated as CASSQEGPLNTEAFF.

This rearrangement joins TRBV18 to TRBJ1-5; no clear D gene. The CDR3 sequence is 13 residues long. The germline V gene has CDR1 KGHSH and CDR2 LQKENI. The germline V and J ends were trimmed by 6 bases and 5 bases, with 11 bases remaining between them. CDR3 coding DNA: TGTGCCAGCTCCGCGGAGAGCGATCAGCCCCAGCATTTT. This codes for CASSAESDQPQHF.

This chain connects TRBV4-3 to TRBJ1-4; possibly TRBD1 for D (5 bases). The germline V gene encodes CDR1 LGHNA and CDR2 YSLEER. This CDR3 is built from 15 residues. V lost 0 bases and J lost 3, with 8 bases in between. The CDR3 reads CASSQDRDPNEKLFF. The CDR3 nucleotides read TGCGCCAGCAGCCAAGACAGGGACCCTAATGAAAAACTGTTTTTT.

V usage is TRBV15 and J usage is TRBJ2-7, with 8 positions matching TRBD1. The germline V gene encodes CDR1 LNHNV and CDR2 YYDKDF (reference sequence). The length of the CDR3 is 15 residues. The J segment lost 3 bases and the V segment lost 0 bases, leaving 4 bases of the junction unmatched. The DNA of the CDR3 is TGTGCCACCAGCAGAGATTGGGACAGGAACTACGAGCAGTACTTC. Translating gives CATSRDWDRNYEQYF.

V usage is TRBV6-5 and J usage is TRBJ1-1; maybe TRBD1 (5 bases). V lost 3 bases, J lost 3 bases, and 14 bases lay in between. The CDR3 loop spans 15 amino acids. The germline gives CDR1 MNHEY, CDR2 SVGAGI. The CDR3 spells CASSYSRVGDTEAFF. CDR3 sequence (DNA): TGTGCCAGCAGTTATTCCAGGGTGGGGGACACTGAAGCTTTCTTT.

The genes are TRBV11-2 and TRBJ1-4, with 7 positions matching TRBD1. The V gene's germline CDR1 is SGHAT and CDR2 FQNNGV. This CDR3 has 15 amino acids. V lost 0 bases and J lost 4; bases outside the gene matches: 2. The chain's CDR3 is CASSLDGTDNEKLFF. CDR3 coding DNA: TGTGCCAGCAGCTTAGATGGGACAGATAATGAAAAACTGTTTTTT.

This clone was seen once. The V call is TRBV7-6, the J call TRBJ2-2; D not certain. Trimming left V 2 bases short and J 6 bases short, with 13 bases between. Germline V gene sequence: CDR1 SGHVS, CDR2 FNYEAQ. There are 15 residues in the CDR3. In nucleotides, the CDR3 is TGTGCCAGCAGCTTATATTATGGGGTAGCCGGGGAGCTGTTTTTT. This gives the protein CASSLYYGVAGELFF.

CDR3 sequence: CSVTRLDPNYGYTF. The CDR3 coding sequence is TGCAGCGTTACACGACTCGATCCCAACTATGGCTACACCTTC. V usage is TRBV29-1 and J usage is TRBJ1-2, with D hard to call. The V end lost 5 bases, the J end lost 2 bases, and 15 bases lay between the germline ends. This CDR3 is built from 14 residues. Germline V gene data show CDR1 as SQVTM and CDR2 as ANQGSEA.

This rearrangement joins TRBV4-1 to TRBJ2-3, with TRBD2 as a possible D gene (7 bases). Germline V gene data show CDR1 as MGHRA and CDR2 as YSYEKL. This CDR3 has 16 residues. With 0 bases removed from V and 5 bases from J, the gap between germline ends came to 15 bases. CDR3 loop: CASSQEGGGLEDTQYF. CDR3 DNA: TGCGCCAGCAGCCAAGAAGGGGGAGGGCTGGAAGATACGCAGTATTTT.

This clone appeared a few times. The V call is TRBV7-2, the J call TRBJ2-7; D uncertain. CDR3 length equals 15 residues. V was pared by 5 bases and J by 0 bases, with 14 bases between. Looked up from germline, CDR1 is SGHTA and CDR2 is FQGNSA. The CDR3 spells CASSPRTLFSYEQYF. CDR3 in DNA: TGTGCCAGCAGCCCGCGGACCCTCTTCTCCTACGAGCAGTACTTC.

This chain connects TRBV11-3 to TRBJ2-1; 14 bases align to TRBD2. The CDR3 sequence is 13 residues long. CDR1 and CDR2 (germline): SGHNT, YENEEA. The J segment lost 15 bases and the V segment lost 3 bases, leaving 4 bases of the junction unmatched. CDR3 bases: TGTGCCAGCAGCTTGACTAGCGGGAGGGAGGGGTTCTTC. This translates into CASSLTSGREGFF.

This rearrangement joins TRBV5-1 to TRBJ2-7; D is undetermined. CDR3 size: 13 residues. The V gene's germline CDR1 is SGHRS and CDR2 YFSETQ. The V end was cut by 2 bases, the J end by 3 bases, with 9 bases between. CDR3 region: CASSFSDLYEQYF. The DNA for the CDR3 is TGCGCCAGCAGCTTTTCCGACCTCTACGAGCAGTACTTC. Together with reference TRBV5-1 and TRBJ2-7, the CDR3 gives the full variable domain: KAGVTQTPRYLIKTRGQQVTLSCSPISGHRSVSWYQQTPGQGLQFLFEYFSETQRNKGNFPGRFSGRQFSNSRSEMNVSTLELGDSALYLCASSFSDLYEQYFGPGTRLTVT.

The chain is built from TRBV28 and TRBJ2-7; 9 bases map to TRBD2. J was trimmed by 2 bases and V by 6 bases; bases with no gene match: 8. This CDR3 is built from 15 residues. The germline CDR1 and CDR2 sequences are MDHEN and SYDVKM. For the CDR3, the DNA is TGTGCCAGCAGGCCACAGGGACTAGCCGCCTACGAGCAGTACTTC. This codes for CASRPQGLAAYEQYF.

The chain links TRBV12-5 to TRBJ2-7, with 9 bases that match TRBD2. Germline V CDR1 and CDR2: LGHNT, FRNRAP. V lost 0 bases and J lost 4; bases outside the gene matches: 7. This CDR3 is built from 16 residues. CDR3 in amino acids: CASGLVLAGRGYEQYF. The CDR3 DNA sequence: TGTGCTAGTGGTTTGGTTCTAGCGGGAAGGGGGTACGAGCAGTACTTC.

This rearrangement joins TRBV11-2 to TRBJ2-2; TRBD2 matches 8 bases. Germline assignment: CDR1 SGHAT and CDR2 FQNNGV. V was clipped by 5 bases and J by 0 bases; unmatched bases: 5. There are 16 residues in the CDR3. DNA for the CDR3: TGTGCCAGCAGCCGAATAGCGGGGCCGAACACCGGGGAGCTGTTTTTT. Its protein is CASSRIAGPNTGELFF. Full variable domain (missing parts from reference TRBV11-2 and TRBJ2-2): EAGVAQSPRYKIIEKRQSVAFWCNPISGHATLYWYQQILGQGPKLLIQFQNNGVVDDSQLPKDRFSAERLKGVDSTLKIQPAKLEDSAVYLCASSRIAGPNTGELFFGEGSRLTVL.

As for this clone: Within the sample, other DNA sequences also encode this same CDR3. This chain joins TRBV7-2 and TRBJ2-7; D is perhaps TRBD2 (5 bases). V was shortened by 1 base and J by 4 bases, with 8 bases between the two germline ends. CDR3 size: 13 residues. Germline loops: CDR1 SGHTA, CDR2 FQGNSA. DNA for the CDR3: TGTGCCAGCAGCTTAGTCGGAGGTTACGAGCAGTACTTC. As protein: CASSLVGGYEQYF.

The rearrangement uses TRBV7-2 and TRBJ1-5; the D is unclear. The V gene lost 1 base and the J gene lost 2 bases, with 3 bases spanning the gap. The V gene's germline CDR1 is SGHTA and CDR2 FQGNSA. This CDR3 has 13 amino acids. The CDR3 region is CASSLERNQPQHF. The CDR3 coding sequence is TGTGCCAGCAGCTTAGAGCGCAATCAGCCCCAGCATTTT.